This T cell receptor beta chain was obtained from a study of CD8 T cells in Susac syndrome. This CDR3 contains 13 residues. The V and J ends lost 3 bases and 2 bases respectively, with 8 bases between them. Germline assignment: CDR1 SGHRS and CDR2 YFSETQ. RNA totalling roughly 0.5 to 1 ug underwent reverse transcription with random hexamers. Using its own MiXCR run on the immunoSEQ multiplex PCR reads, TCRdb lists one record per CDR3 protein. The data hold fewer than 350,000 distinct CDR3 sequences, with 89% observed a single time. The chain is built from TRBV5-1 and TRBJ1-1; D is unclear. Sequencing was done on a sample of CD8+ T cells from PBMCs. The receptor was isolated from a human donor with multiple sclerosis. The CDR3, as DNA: TGCGCCAGCAGCTGGGGTTATAACACTGAAGCTTTCTTT. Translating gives CASSWGYNTEAFF. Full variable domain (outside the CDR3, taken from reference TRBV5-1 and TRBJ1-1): KAGVTQTPRYLIKTRGQQVTLSCSPISGHRSVSWYQQTPGQGLQFLFEYFSETQRNKGNFPGRFSGRQFSNSRSEMNVSTLELGDSALYLCASSWGYNTEAFFGQGTRLTVV.